A single sample gave rise to the 11 T cell receptor beta chains below, sequenced in a study of OX40 agonist ivuxolimab in advanced cancers. The method was immunoSEQ multiplex PCR; TCRdb's version includes in-frame clones alone and lacks a portion of them. This sample has about 83,000 clones, with around 90% found just once. Here the sequenced sample was CD4+ or CD8+ T cells sorted from blood, taken in a trial of the OX40 agonist ivuxolimab. The receptors come from an adult with an advanced solid tumor such as melanoma, head and neck, liver or kidney cancer.

The J gene is TRBJ1-5, the V gene TRBV6-1, with D possibly TRBD1 on 6 matching bases. Looked up from germline, CDR1 is MNHNS and CDR2 is SASEGT. Trimming shortened V by 5 bases and J by 10 bases, and 12 bases separated the two germline ends. The CDR3 consists of 12 residues. CDR3 coding DNA: TGTGCCAGCAGTCCTACAGGGCAACCCCAGCATTTT. It codes for CASSPTGQPQHF.

This clone was observed a few times. The rearrangement uses TRBV27 and TRBJ1-2; D unresolved. Germline CDR1 reads MNHEY; CDR2 reads SMNVEV (reference sequence). The CDR3 has 13 amino acids. Trimming cost V 6 bases and J 4 bases, with 12 bases left between them. In nucleotides, the CDR3 is TGTGCCAGCAGGATAGGACCGACCTATGGCTACACCTTC. Protein sequence: CASRIGPTYGYTF.

This clone appeared a single time. The V gene is TRBV28, the J gene TRBJ1-1; D call uncertain. Trimming took 5 bases from V and 1 from J, leaving 11 bases between them. CDR3 length: 14 residues. The germline gives CDR1 MDHEN, CDR2 SYDVKM. The CDR3 reads CASSLSWGNTEAFF. In nucleotides, the CDR3 is TGTGCCAGCAGTCTGTCTTGGGGGAACACTGAAGCTTTCTTT.

The rearrangement links TRBV27 to TRBJ2-5; D may correspond to TRBD1 or TRBD2 (5 bases each). The CDR3 length is 16 residues. The V and J ends lost 0 bases and 3 bases respectively, with 14 bases between them. In germline, CDR1 is MNHEY, CDR2 SMNVEV (reference sequence). Written as DNA, the CDR3 is TGTGCCAGCAGTTTATCCCCTGGGACGGCCGAAGAGACCCAGTACTTC. Protein sequence: CASSLSPGTAEETQYF.

The chain joins TRBV27 to TRBJ1-4; D may be TRBD1 (5 bases). CDR1 is MNHEY, CDR2 SMNVEV, per germline (reference sequence). Trimming cost V 3 bases and J 7 bases, with 12 bases left between them. The CDR3 totals 14 residues. CDR3 residues: CASSLERGGEKLFF. The CDR3 DNA follows: TGTGCCAGCAGTTTGGAGAGGGGAGGTGAAAAACTGTTTTTT.

The chain is built from TRBV27 and TRBJ2-5; 9 nucleotides line up with TRBD1. The V segment lost 1 base and the J segment 11 bases; nucleotides outside the gene matches: 5. Per the germline V gene, CDR1 is MNHEY and CDR2 is SMNVEV (reference sequence). The CDR3 covers 13 residues. CDR3 in amino acids: CASSLWTGARQYF. The CDR3 coding sequence is TGTGCCAGCAGTTTATGGACAGGGGCTCGGCAGTACTTC.

The table lists this clone with a count of one. This chain links TRBV7-9 with TRBJ2-1, with unresolved D. CDR1 and CDR2 from the germline V gene are SEHNR and FQNEAQ (reference sequence). The CDR3 is 15 amino acids. Trimming removed 5 bases from V and 1 base from J, with 12 bases in between. CDR3 sequence reads: CASSLSFGSYNEQFF. The CDR3, as DNA: TGTGCCAGCAGCCTTAGCTTTGGTTCCTACAATGAGCAGTTCTTC.

The V and J genes are TRBV27 and TRBJ2-2; D is undetermined. V shed 2 bases and J shed 5 bases, with 12 bases lying between them. Germline CDR1 reads MNHEY; CDR2 reads SMNVEV (reference sequence). This CDR3 contains 15 residues. The CDR3 region is CASSLRSGGTGELFF. The CDR3 coding sequence is TGTGCCAGCAGTTTAAGGAGTGGTGGAACCGGGGAGCTGTTTTTT.

This chain's CDR3 is CASTAKRGYGYTF. The CDR3 DNA reads as TGTGCCAGCACTGCCAAAAGGGGCTATGGCTACACCTTC. This chain links TRBV2 with TRBJ1-2, with D perhaps matching TRBD1 (5 bases). The V and J ends lost 7 bases and 4 bases respectively, with 13 bases between them. CDR1 SNHLY and CDR2 FYNNEI come from the germline V gene. CDR3 length equals 13 residues.

This clone appeared a single time. This chain links TRBV4-1 with TRBJ2-3; 8 bases match TRBD2. The ends lost 1 base at V and 2 bases at J; junction bases unmatched: 2. The CDR3 sequence is 15 residues long. Germline lookup yields CDR1 MGHRA and CDR2 YSYEKL. The CDR3, as DNA: TGCGCCAGCAGCCAAGGTAGCGGGATCACAGATACGCAGTATTTT. This gives the protein CASSQGSGITDTQYF.

The J gene is TRBJ2-1, the V gene TRBV6-5; D gene unclear. The CDR3 length is 13 residues. V was clipped by 0 bases and J by 7 bases, with 7 bases between them. Germline lookup yields CDR1 MNHEY and CDR2 SVGAGI. CDR3 sequence reads: CASSYSSRNEQFF. The CDR3 DNA is TGTGCCAGCAGTTACTCGTCGAGAAATGAGCAGTTCTTC.